This TCR beta chain was sequenced for a study of T cells in Graves' hyperthyroidism and ophthalmopathy. Amplified regions were TCR beta CDR3 sequences from RNA transcripts. First-round RT-PCR with HTBI primers amplified the TCR CDR3 region. TCRdb redid the calling of the multiplex PCR reads with MiXCR, one entry per CDR3 protein. The sample lists about 610,000 distinct CDR3 sequences; roughly 14% were seen once. Trimming left V 1 base short and J 6 bases short, with 15 bases between. Germline assignment: CDR1 MGHRA and CDR2 YSYEKL. The CDR3 totals 15 residues. Sequenced: blood. The clonotype originates from a woman between 35 and 50 years old with Graves' ophthalmopathy. This sequence joins TRBV4-1 and TRBJ1-2; D not resolved. The CDR3 coding sequence is TGCGCCAGCAGCCAAGTAGCAGCCTCTTGGGATGGCTACACCTTC. As protein: CASSQVAASWDGYTF.